Listed here are 28 T cell receptor beta chains from one sample, sequenced in a study of patients and donors after allogeneic stem cell transplantation. MiXCR was run by TCRdb on the RT-PCR reads, yielding one entry per CDR3 protein. The sample comprises 150,000 to 200,000 distinct CDR3 sequences, 24% of which are singletons, and roughly a quarter rests with the top ten. The sequencing input was blood, either unsorted or a sorted T cell fraction (not recorded which). These receptors were collected from a human donor who was either an allogeneic HSCT recipient or a stem cell or donor lymphocyte infusion donor (not recorded which). It is not recorded whose cells these are; they may come from a transplant donor.

V usage is TRBV3-1 and J usage is TRBJ2-1, with D perhaps being TRBD1 or TRBD2 (5 bases each). Between the trimmed V and J ends, which lost 3 bases and 13 bases, there was a span of 10 bases. CDR3 length: 11 residues. Per germline, CDR1 LGHDT and CDR2 YNNKEL (reference sequence). CDR3 in DNA: TGTGCCAGCAGCCAGGCCGGGACCCAGTTCTTC. Translated: CASSQAGTQFF.

The V and J genes are TRBV12-3 or TRBV12-4 and TRBJ2-7, with 12 bases aligning to TRBD1. Trimming took 3 bases from V and 3 from J; bases not matched to a gene: 9. The CDR3 totals 17 residues. The CDR3 nucleotides read TGTGCCAGCAGTTTTGATCTTCGGGACAGGGGGCTCTACGAGCAGTACTTC. It encodes CASSFDLRDRGLYEQYF.

Turning to this clonotype: The junction departs from germline at one end; a sequencing error may be responsible. The genes are TRBV20-1 and TRBJ2-2; weak D call: TRBD2 (6 bases). This CDR3 is built from 12 residues. CDR1 and CDR2 (germline): DFQATT, SNEGSKA (reference sequence). Here the CDR3 reads CGASENTGELFF. The CDR3 DNA reads TGCGGTGCTAGCGAGAACACCGGGGAGCTGTTTTTT.

This rearrangement joins TRBV6-5 to TRBJ2-1, with D tentatively TRBD2 (6 bases). The CDR3 length is 13 residues. Deletions cut 6 bases from V and 6 bases from J, with 12 bases between. The germline gives CDR1 MNHEY, CDR2 SVGAGI. Here the CDR3 reads CASRGGSSNEQFF. CDR3 DNA: TGTGCCAGCAGGGGGGGATCGAGCAATGAGCAGTTCTTC.

The chain combines TRBV2 with TRBJ2-1, with D perhaps TRBD2 (6 bases). V gave up 7 bases and J gave up 2 bases, with 12 bases separating them. Germline CDR1 SNHLY, CDR2 FYNNEI. CDR3 length: 14 residues. The CDR3 reads CASNTAGTYNEQFF. The CDR3 region has the DNA TGTGCCAGCAATACAGCGGGTACCTACAATGAGCAGTTCTTC.

This clonotype was observed a single time. This sequence joins TRBV5-6 and TRBJ2-7; 8 bases fit TRBD2. The ends lost 0 bases at V and 4 bases at J; junction bases unmatched: 3. This CDR3 comprises 14 residues. CDR1 SGHDT and CDR2 YYEEEE come from the germline V gene. This CDR3 reads CASSLVASGYEQYF. DNA of the CDR3: TGTGCCAGCAGCTTGGTGGCTAGCGGGTACGAGCAGTACTTC.

The V call is TRBV3-1, the J call TRBJ1-5, with D unresolved. V lost 4 bases and J lost 5, with 12 bases in between. There are 14 residues in the CDR3. Germline-derived CDR1 and CDR2 are LGHDT and YNNKEL (reference sequence). DNA for the CDR3: TGTGCCAGCAGCCTTCACTTAAGGGATCAGCCCCAGCATTTT. Its translation: CASSLHLRDQPQHF.

The chain recombines TRBV7-6 with TRBJ1-4, with D uncertain. Germline V CDR1 and CDR2: SGHVS, FNYEAQ. CDR3 length: 13 amino acids. V was cut by 1 base and J by 7 bases, with 7 bases left in between. DNA of the CDR3: TGTGCCAGCAGCTTAGACCTAGGTGAAAAACTGTTTTTT. Amino acid sequence: CASSLDLGEKLFF.

About this clonotype itself: Since no conserved phenylalanine or tryptophan closes the CDR3, a read error is the likely cause. The chain combines TRBV20-1 with TRBJ1-1; the D is unclear. V lost 0 bases to trimming and J lost 5 bases, with 4 bases between them. The length of the CDR3 is 11 residues. Germline V gene sequence: CDR1 DFQATT, CDR2 SNEGSKA (reference sequence). CDR3 in amino acids: CSARDPTEAFL. The CDR3 bases are TGCAGTGCTAGAGATCCAACTGAAGCTTTCTTG.

This clonotype was seen only a few times. The chain links TRBV24-1 to TRBJ1-2; D is possibly TRBD1 (5 bases). Germline V CDR1 and CDR2: KGHDR, SFDVKD. With 7 bases removed from V and 9 bases from J, the gap between germline ends came to 14 bases. This CDR3 is 12 amino acids long. Written as DNA, the CDR3 is TGTGCCACCAGGGACATCCTAGGCAGCTACACCTTC. Its translation: CATRDILGSYTF.

The gene calls are TRBV20-1 and TRBJ1-2, with D possibly being TRBD1 (6 bases). The CDR3 contains 15 residues. Germline values: CDR1 DFQATT, CDR2 SNEGSKA (reference sequence). Trimming took 2 bases from V and 5 from J, leaving 18 bases between them. CDR3 coding DNA: TGCAGTGCTAGATGGAGAGGGCAGGGGACTTATGGCTACACCTTC. Translated, it gives CSARWRGQGTYGYTF.

Only a few counts were recorded for this clonotype. The rearrangement links TRBV5-1 to TRBJ1-3, with D perhaps TRBD1 (6 bases). The CDR3 runs to 14 residues. V shed 4 bases and J shed 3 bases, with 11 bases lying between them. Germline CDR1 SGHRS, CDR2 YFSETQ. CDR3 region: CASSPGGGGNTIYF. The CDR3 coding sequence is TGCGCCAGCAGCCCTGGAGGGGGTGGAAACACCATATATTTT.

A few counts support this clonotype. The rearrangement uses TRBV10-3 and TRBJ1-1; the match to TRBD1 covers 8 bases. V lost 8 bases, J lost 1 base, and 15 bases stayed unmatched. The CDR3 is made up of 17 amino acids. Germline V gene lookup returns CDR1 ENHRY and CDR2 SYGVKD. The CDR3 spells CAISGPGQASANTEAFF. CDR3 nucleotides: TGTGCCATCTCCGGACCGGGACAGGCGAGCGCGAACACTGAAGCTTTCTTT.

V and J are TRBV10-3 and TRBJ2-7, with D possibly being TRBD1 (5 bases). Germline V lookup: CDR1 ENHRY, CDR2 SYGVKD. The CDR3 consists of 13 residues. The V end was cut by 5 bases, the J end by 2 bases, with 10 bases between. CDR3 residues: CAISPDRTYEQYF. CDR3 sequence (DNA): TGTGCCATCAGTCCCGACAGAACCTACGAGCAGTACTTC.

The chain links TRBV12-3 or TRBV12-4 to TRBJ1-1; 7 bases line up with TRBD1. CDR3 length equals 14 residues. The V and J ends lost 5 bases and 1 base, in that order; junction bases with no gene match: 4. CDR3 in amino acids: CASSVRGGNTEAFF. For the CDR3, the DNA is TGTGCCAGCAGTGTCAGGGGGGGGAACACTGAAGCTTTCTTT.

V and J are TRBV12-3 or TRBV12-4 and TRBJ2-7; no definite D call. The CDR3 loop spans 11 amino acids. Trimming took 1 base from V and 5 from J, leaving 3 bases between them. This chain's CDR3 is CASSLGNEQYF. CDR3 DNA sequence: TGTGCCAGCAGTTTAGGTAACGAGCAGTACTTC.

This clonotype showed up just a few times. This rearrangement joins TRBV18 to TRBJ1-1; a weak D match, TRBD1 (6 bases). The CDR3 runs 17 residues. CDR1 is KGHSH and CDR2 is LQKENI in the germline V gene. V lost 6 bases and J lost 0, with 20 bases in between. The CDR3 nucleotides read TGTGCCAGCTCCCCAACGGTCGGGGGCCTAATGAACACTGAAGCTTTCTTT. It yields the protein CASSPTVGGLMNTEAFF.

The V and J genes are TRBV14 and TRBJ2-7; D tentatively fits TRBD1 or TRBD2 (5 bases each). The CDR3 sequence is 16 residues long. The germline V gene has CDR1 SGHDN and CDR2 FVKESK. Trimming removed 3 bases from V and 1 base from J, with 16 bases in between. CDR3 in DNA: TGTGCCAGCAGCCATCTCGTTCCGGGACGGTCCTACGAGCAGTACTTC. Translated, it gives CASSHLVPGRSYEQYF.

This clonotype has a handful of counts. V is TRBV24-1 and J is TRBJ2-5; perhaps TRBD2 as D (5 bases). This CDR3 comprises 14 residues. Trimming stripped 4 bases from V and 4 bases from J, with 12 bases between. Germline lookup yields CDR1 KGHDR and CDR2 SFDVKD. The CDR3 bases are TGTGCCACCAGTGAGGGCAGCGAGGGAGAGACCCAGTACTTC. It is translated as CATSEGSEGETQYF.

V gene TRBV4-1 combines with J gene TRBJ1-1; D is ambiguous. The length of the CDR3 is 13 residues. V lost 4 bases to trimming and J lost 10 bases, with 16 bases between them. Germline CDR1 is MGHRA and CDR2 is YSYEKL. This chain's CDR3 is CASSPFRGIRAFF. Written as DNA, the CDR3 is TGCGCCAGCAGCCCCTTTAGAGGGATCAGAGCTTTCTTT.

This sequence joins TRBV6-5 and TRBJ2-1, with D unclear. V dropped 4 bases and J dropped 8 bases, with 12 bases sitting between them. The V gene's germline CDR1 is MNHEY and CDR2 SVGAGI. The CDR3 contains 13 residues. The CDR3: CASSSDNGYEQFF. The CDR3, as DNA: TGTGCCAGCAGTTCCGACAATGGTTATGAGCAGTTCTTC.

The V call is TRBV5-1, the J call TRBJ1-2; TRBD1 matches 8 bases. Trimming took 4 bases from V and 6 from J; bases not matched to a gene: 14. CDR3 length equals 16 residues. Germline CDR1 SGHRS, CDR2 YFSETQ. CDR3 protein: CASSADPGGASDGYTF. The CDR3 DNA follows: TGCGCCAGCAGCGCTGATCCAGGGGGCGCTTCGGATGGCTACACCTTC. Variable domain in full (rest from reference TRBV5-1 and TRBJ1-2): KAGVTQTPRYLIKTRGQQVTLSCSPISGHRSVSWYQQTPGQGLQFLFEYFSETQRNKGNFPGRFSGRQFSNSRSEMNVSTLELGDSALYLCASSADPGGASDGYTFGSGTRLTVV.

The J gene is TRBJ2-2, the V gene TRBV12-3 or TRBV12-4; TRBD2 agrees at 12 bases. Trimming removed 3 bases from V and 0 bases from J; junction bases left unmatched: 5. This CDR3 has 18 residues. CDR3 sequence: CASSFRTSGTSNTGELFF. CDR3 nucleotides: TGTGCCAGCAGTTTCCGGACTAGCGGGACCTCGAACACCGGGGAGCTGTTTTTT.

The chain has TRBV10-3 and TRBJ2-7, with D possibly being TRBD1 (5 bases). Trimming pared 7 bases from V and 5 bases from J, leaving 21 bases between. Per germline, CDR1 ENHRY and CDR2 SYGVKD. The CDR3 covers 15 residues. For the CDR3, the DNA is TGTGCCATCACCGTAGGCCCGGACATAAACCACGAGCAGTACTTC. Protein product: CAITVGPDINHEQYF.

This clonotype was counted ten times or more. This sequence joins TRBV6-5 and TRBJ1-2, with 8 bases that match TRBD1. This CDR3 comprises 14 residues. CDR1 is MNHEY and CDR2 is SVGAGI in the germline V gene. With 6 bases clipped from V and 2 bases from J, the junction kept 5 bases outside the gene matches. CDR3 nucleotide sequence: TGTGCCAGCAGACAGGGGGGTGGGAACTATGGCTACACCTTC. Protein product: CASRQGGGNYGYTF.

In nucleotides, the CDR3 is TGTGCCATCAGTGTCGGCAGGGCGGATGGCTACACCTTC. It is translated as CAISVGRADGYTF. This rearrangement joins TRBV10-3 to TRBJ1-2; a possible D gene is TRBD1 (5 bases). Germline loops: CDR1 ENHRY, CDR2 SYGVKD. This CDR3 spans 13 amino acids. V was cut by 4 bases and J by 6 bases, with 12 bases left in between.

The chain couples TRBV7-3 to TRBJ2-3, with D maybe TRBD2 (5 bases). Looked up from germline, CDR1 is SGHTA and CDR2 is FQGTGA. The CDR3 covers 16 residues. Trimming took off 3 bases at V and 0 bases at J, with 13 bases between the two ends. The CDR3 region is CASSFGPGSSTDTQYF. The CDR3 coding sequence is TGTGCCAGCAGCTTCGGACCGGGGTCCAGCACAGATACGCAGTATTTT.

The chain recombines TRBV7-8 with TRBJ1-6; 7 bases are a match to TRBD1. The CDR3 is 16 residues long. The ends lost 1 base at V and 7 bases at J; junction bases unmatched: 7. From germline, CDR1 is SGHVS and CDR2 FQNEAQ. The CDR3 here is CASSLGFWDRNSPLHF. In DNA form, the CDR3 reads TGTGCCAGCAGCTTAGGCTTTTGGGACAGAAATTCACCCCTCCACTTT.